This T cell receptor beta chain was sequenced for a study of cytomegalovirus exposure and HLA in healthy donors (dated by TCRdb to 2015 to 2018). As for the study more broadly: An earlier analysis of about 560 of the donors reported 250 to 300 Gb of sequence data and 95 million to 130 million unique TCR beta sequences obtained from 150 million to 200 million T cells. Around 330 gigabases of sequencing data and around 85 million unique TCR sequences made up an early release that covered approximately 650 HLA-typed donors. In the later analysis, no new phenotypic data were used to find candidate immune exposures; instead, reliance was placed on TCR beta sequences and their occurrence across donors. Every repertoire in the discovery cohort had been generated on one and the same sequencing platform. Class I and class II HLA loci were covered by the typing at four-digit resolution. The number of typed donors differed by locus: about 629-630 for A, B, C, DRB1 and DQB1; approximately 530 for DQA1; approximately 610 for DPA1; and about 450 for DPB1. An earlier analysis of several hundred of the donors applied high-throughput TCR beta sequencing to assess whether each TCR beta V gene segment acted as functional or pseudogenic. Among some 410 genotyped donors of the cohort, an average of around 240,000 unique TCR beta nucleotide sequences were sequenced per donor, about a sixth of them non-productive. Four to six DR-DQ haplotypes were handled as single units for association and clustering, since linkage in the cohort was strong. Besides the first cohort of 500 to 700 subjects, a separate validation cohort made up of 120 different subjects was used. The study profiled the T cell repertoires of 500 to 800 subjects by immunosequencing and related them to cytomegalovirus serostatus. A later analysis re-analyzed previously published TCR beta repertoires from 660 or so donors and added high-resolution HLA genotyping to study TCR occurrence patterns. In a later genetic analysis, genome-wide SNP genotypes for about three fifths of the roughly 670 donors were used, and that subset was treated as a discovery cohort. Donor age, sex, ethnicity and CMV serostatus were collected together with the repertoire data. The study was designed to test whether signatures of past pathogen exposure could be identified by cataloging public T cell receptors. High-throughput TCR immunosequencing, statistical association of individual TCRs with disease status, and machine learning were combined to predict cytomegalovirus infection status. The genetic ancestry cluster associated with self-reported Caucasian donors included 80% to 90% of the 300 to 400 genotyped donors. What the work shows at the level of the full study, not this receptor alone: Because counts were too low, roughly 17 rarely observed V segments, including chromosome 9 orphons, were left out of the earlier analysis of some 640 of the donors. The 87-base-pair reads could not distinguish some IMGT-functional V segments, including TRBV6-2 and TRBV6-3, so those segments were excluded. The presence/absence analyses assumed that sequencing depth was roughly uniform across donors, and that assumption may not be true. In this cohort, only TCR beta chains were sequenced, and detectable features were limited by the absence of alpha or paired-chain data. A later genetic analysis associated a missense DCLRE1C variant with V-gene and J-gene trimming of TCR beta chains, and an independent cohort replicated the association. A group of highly shared sequence variants was considered likely to be a technical artifact of the sequencing pipeline. Broadly in line with IMGT annotations, most TCR beta V segments showed up in productive rearrangements about 90% or about 30% of the time in an earlier analysis of approximately 600 of the donors. Immune exposure information for the cohort was limited to CMV serostatus. Linkage disequilibrium might explain the correlated functional status among segregating V segments, but an unknown experimental factor could not be ruled out. The authors suggested that the approach could potentially be extended to other disease states and immunological phenotypes. According to a later analysis, most CMV-associated TCR beta chains appeared to be HLA-restricted, and the HLA associations seemed to be driven largely by CMV exposure. Assigning TCR associations to individual alleles was difficult when HLA alleles, especially DR and DQ, strongly co-occurred. A further reported finding was that TCR beta sequences accurately predicted the HLA-A and HLA-B alleles for most subjects in the first cohort. In vitro tests confirmed that a few of the cytomegalovirus-associated TCR beta chains recognize cytomegalovirus antigens. In a later analysis, several top co-occurrence clusters were reported to appear linked to parvovirus B19, influenza, CMV and Epstein-Barr virus. Because HLA typing was unavailable for some donors at each locus, only the typed subset was used in association tests. A later analysis found that HLA-associated TCR beta chains were more clonally expanded and had lower generation probabilities than equally common non-associated chains. In both the original and validation cohorts, the classifier was reported to diagnose cytomegalovirus status with high specificity and sensitivity. While some public TCRs were present in many individuals, most TCR sequences turned up only very rarely across donors. A total of 150 or so TCR beta chains were listed by the study as associated with cytomegalovirus. Specific HLA alleles were associated with more than 15,000 TCR beta sequences at a false discovery rate of 0.05 in a later analysis. Compared with the roughly 670-donor mean, donors in an Asian-associated ancestry cluster had fewer N-insertions in productive TCRs, according to a later genetic analysis. A later analysis found that TCR association rates varied across HLA loci, with DRB1 alleles showing the most associated TCRs and HLA-C alleles the fewest.

This clone was observed a handful of times. No antigen is known for it. The record has no base qualities; no much larger clone is one base away. Libraries came from the immunoSEQ multiplex PCR assay. For the multiplex PCR, a mixture combining 60 forward primers for TCR Vbeta segments and 13 reverse primers for TCR Jbeta segments was used. A multiplex PCR assay on genomic DNA amplified the CDR3 region of rearranged TCR beta genes. On the Illumina HiSeq System, the amplified TCR beta libraries were sequenced as 87-base-pair reads. Per the source publication's procedure: In a later analysis, approximately 74 million unique TCR beta chains were counted across the roughly 700 repertoires, and roughly 10 million of these chains were shared by at least two donors. Raw reads were error-corrected and collapsed into unique sequences with a nearest-neighbor algorithm that merged closely related sequences to remove PCR and sequencing errors. V, D and J gene segments were assigned by aligning CDR3 sequences to IMGT reference sequences. For a sequence to be retained, a match of at least six nucleotides to both a V gene segment and a J gene segment was required. Rearrangements were called productive when the CDR3 lacked stop codons and stayed in frame with V and J; all others were non-productive. CDR3 was defined according to IMGT convention as the region running from the second conserved V-encoded cysteine to the conserved J-encoded phenylalanine. In an earlier analysis of approximately 500 of the donors, sequences lacking an unambiguous match to a single V gene segment were excluded. In an earlier analysis of approximately 590 of the donors, a V segment was called functional when productive rearrangements were above 56.7%, and segregating when the standard deviation between donors exceeded 5%. A statistical classification framework was developed to diagnose cytomegalovirus status using the catalog of TCR beta chain sequences. V and J gene assignment, in a later analysis, came from comparing TCR nucleotide sequences with IMGT/GENE-DB human TR gene sequences. In a later analysis, CDR3 sequences and most-parsimonious VDJ recombination scenarios were assigned using the TCRdist pipeline. A later analysis defined each TCR beta chain by its CDR3 amino acid sequence plus V-gene family, and excluded reads lacking a unique V-gene family. As a way to deal with suspected cross-contamination and a sequencing artifact, a later analysis dropped 592 nucleotide sequences that were highly shared and had low generation probability. In a later analysis, a clonal expansion index was calculated for each public chain from normalized within-repertoire ranks of inferred template counts. A later analysis computed generation probabilities with a VDJ recombination model fitted to out-of-frame rearrangements, and checked the results against IGoR. In a later analysis, hypergeometric tests were used to score TCR-TCR, TCR-HLA and TCR-CMV co-occurrence, with a repertoire-size bias correction applied to TCR pairs. To estimate false discovery rates, a later analysis permuted the HLA or CMV assignments 20 times. In a later analysis, co-occurring TCRs were grouped using DBSCAN, with TCRdist sequence similarity added in when clustering inside HLA-allele-positive subsets. Repertoires with fewer than 30,000 or more than 120,000 public chains, plus five repertoires with anomalous nucleotide sharing, were excluded from co-occurrence clustering. TCRdb retrieved this table from immuneACCESS and kept in-frame rearrangements only. Not all clones are present; in checked studies, unresolved V genes account for under half, and no reason is known for the remainder. V and J calls and clone size are as listed in that table; D and trimming were resolved from the DNA. Here the sample has about 200,000 clones; roughly 80% occur a single time. Roughly 3% of the sample is in the top ten clones.

The cohort consisted of hundreds of healthy bone marrow donors. Cohort members were all nominally healthy when sampled, although unrecorded immune exposures were likely present. The donor was CMV seronegative and was included in the group of a few hundred seronegative cohort members. Each donor provided a peripheral blood sample, and peripheral blood mononuclear cells were used for TCR beta sequencing. The Qiagen DNeasy Blood Extraction Kit was used to extract genomic DNA from the blood cell samples. The junction carries 13 bases between V and J, which are trimmed by 3 bases and 10 bases respectively. The CDR3, from cysteine to phenylalanine, totals 12 residues. Kept here is only the CDR3 DNA, which spans 36 bases and is read in frame from base 1. Taken from the germline V gene (reference sequence), the CDR1 and CDR2 loops are GTSNPN and SVGIG.

This receptor was taken from a woman aged 25 to 39 in good health and CMV-seronegative. The chain employs TRBV30 and TRBJ2-1; the D gene is possibly TRBD1, with 5 bases matching. The sequencing sample was made of PBMCs. CDR3 protein: CAWSRVGLEQFF. At the DNA level, the sequence is TGTGCCTGGAGCAGGGTGGGGCTGGAGCAGTTCTTC.